This T cell receptor beta chain is from a study of graft-versus-host responses after intestinal transplantation. Study at large: Recipients received multivisceral, liver-intestinal, or isolated intestinal transplants. Anti-thymocyte globulin served as induction for all recipients, who then took tacrolimus and steroids for three to four years.

The culture paired approximately 200,000 irradiated violet-dye-labeled stimulators with approximately 200,000 CFSE-labeled responders. After the reaction, the investigators sorted the proliferating CFSE-low CD3+CD4+ and CD3+CD8+ responders. V was pared by 3 bases and J by 3 bases, with 11 bases between. Per germline, CDR1 LNHDA and CDR2 SQIVND (reference sequence). This CDR3 spans 15 amino acids. The protocol was immunoSEQ multiplex PCR, while the TCRdb copy is restricted to in-frame clones and leaves out a portion. The sample consists of about 9,600 clones, around 26% of them appearing once. Study findings and constraints: Some GvH clones appeared in ileal mucosa or blood before recipient bone marrow.

The material was alloreactive CD8+ T cells from a mixed lymphocyte reaction culture, obtained before intestinal transplant. Indicated subset: CFSE-low proliferating T cells sorted from approximately 6-day pre-transplant mixed lymphocyte reaction (GvH or HvG direction). This chain connects TRBV19 to TRBJ1-4; D remains ambiguous. This clonotype was sampled from a human patient who received an intestinal transplant. The CDR3 loop reads CASSMMDLANEKLFF. The DNA of the CDR3 is TGTGCCAGTAGTATGATGGACTTGGCTAATGAAAAACTGTTTTTT.